A selection of T cell receptor beta chains follows, all from one sample in a study of patients and donors after allogeneic stem cell transplantation. TCRdb reprocessed the RT-PCR reads via MiXCR and lists one record per CDR3 protein. The sample consists of 80,000 to 90,000 distinct CDR3 sequences, 40% to 60% of them appearing once. Sequencing input: blood, either unsorted or a sorted T cell fraction (not recorded which). The receptors derive from a human donor who was either an allogeneic HSCT recipient or a stem cell or donor lymphocyte infusion donor (not recorded which). It is not recorded whose cells these are; they may come from a transplant donor. Each CDR3 is given with its conserved first and last residue. Fields, in order: V gene, J gene, CDR3 protein.

>TRBV7-2|TRBJ1-6
CASSLPPGGHSPLHF
>TRBV4-3|TRBJ1-6
CASSQDTGATGSPLHF
>TRBV28|TRBJ1-1
CASRLQGSEAFF
>TRBV28|TRBJ1-5
CASSSPSGGGQPQHF
>TRBV28|TRBJ2-2
CASSLAGGPGGELFF
>TRBV28|TRBJ1-2
CASSSTASPPWNYGYTF
>TRBV2|TRBJ2-1
CASSDEGRLYNEQFF
>TRBV12-3/TRBV12-4|TRBJ1-2
CASTRQGKSANSGYTF
>TRBV20-1|TRBJ1-4
CSASGTWNEKLFF
>TRBV19|TRBJ1-1
CASSPDRWNTEAFF
>TRBV9|TRBJ1-2
CASSGARHVSYGYTF
>TRBV18|TRBJ1-1
CASSPGQNTEAFF
>TRBV12-3/TRBV12-4|TRBJ1-5
CASSQGGQELNQPQHF
>TRBV15|TRBJ1-1
CATSRTGQGTNTEAFF
>TRBV25-1|TRBJ1-1
CASSGLTVLHTEAFF
>TRBV15|TRBJ1-6
CATSRDRGSSYNSPLHF
>TRBV4-1|TRBJ1-5
CASSQDPPGQGNQPQHF
>TRBV7-9|TRBJ2-4
CASSPRLRSSENIQYF
>TRBV7-9|TRBJ2-7
CASSFVLKAYEQYF
>TRBV10-3|TRBJ2-1
CAIRARTSGKRYEQFF
>TRBV5-1|TRBJ2-2
CASSFLRSSGTGELFF
>TRBV9|TRBJ2-2
CASSVAIPGNTGELFF
>TRBV27|TRBJ2-3
CASSLIALADHTDTQYF
>TRBV4-3|TRBJ2-2
CASSQVGGRAGELFF
>TRBV20-1|TRBJ1-6
CSARDWDSPLHF
>TRBV28|TRBJ2-7
CASSFWDSPPYEQYF
>TRBV6-2/TRBV6-3|TRBJ1-1
CASSWRVNTEAFF
>TRBV20-1|TRBJ1-6
CSAGSGQGLPSYNSPLHF
>TRBV4-3|TRBJ1-1
CASSQDTYLNTEAFF
>TRBV20-1|TRBJ2-7
CSACPTSGRAFGEQYF
>TRBV18|TRBJ1-2
CASSPLEEIGYTF
>TRBV11-2|TRBJ2-7
CASSPTIDSYYEQYF
>TRBV20-1|TRBJ1-5
CSAKASNQPQHF
>TRBV11-2|TRBJ1-5
CASSLGQDQPQHF
>TRBV20-1|TRBJ1-3
CSARPGQSSGNTIYF
>TRBV7-2|TRBJ1-5
CASSRTERNQPQHF
>TRBV6-1|TRBJ1-5
CASSVRIRDGNQPQHF
>TRBV12-3/TRBV12-4|TRBJ1-2
CASRKGGLGYGYTF
>TRBV5-1|TRBJ1-2
CASSNGKGLNYGYTF
>TRBV6-5|TRBJ1-3
CASSYSRLLGNTIYF
>TRBV7-2|TRBJ1-1
CASSMRKQGGEAFF
>TRBV20-1|TRBJ1-1
CSALAPQGAEAFF
>TRBV4-1|TRBJ1-1
CASSQGGATEAFF
>TRBV6-5|TRBJ2-3
CASMVLGADTQYF
>TRBV2|TRBJ1-5
CASRDNDQPQHF
>TRBV6-2/TRBV6-3|TRBJ2-3
CASMAGSPDTQYF
>TRBV29-1|TRBJ1-5
CSATWGLGNQPQHF
>TRBV12-3/TRBV12-4|TRBJ1-1
CASNEIIAEAFF
>TRBV12-3/TRBV12-4|TRBJ1-1
CASVDKVRGLPEAFF
>TRBV7-2|TRBJ1-4
CASSPQIATNEKLFF
>TRBV20-1|TRBJ1-2
CSARVGRGNYGYTF
>TRBV12-3/TRBV12-4|TRBJ1-6
CASSFEPGQGVFNSPLHF
>TRBV20-1|TRBJ1-6
CSARDRLGNSPLHF
>TRBV2|TRBJ1-2
CASSVSVTANYGYTF
>TRBV29-1|TRBJ1-1
CSASNPEAFF
>TRBV13|TRBJ2-1
CASSFASGRYNEQFF
>TRBV6-2/TRBV6-3|TRBJ1-1
CASSNTLNTEAFF
>TRBV11-2|TRBJ1-5
CASSRTAFNQPQHF
>TRBV7-6|TRBJ1-3
CASGGNTIYF